This TCR beta chain is drawn from a study of T cell responses to AZD1222 COVID-19 vaccine. Comment on this clone: Its cognate antigen is unknown.

Libraries were prepared by immunoSEQ multiplex PCR; TCRdb keeps only in-frame clonotypes and omits some of them. Among 120,000 to 150,000 clones listed, around 89% were seen once. V was clipped by 3 bases and J by 4 bases, with 11 bases between them. The CDR3 covers 13 residues. Germline values: CDR1 SGHKS, CDR2 YYEKEE (reference sequence). Study-level findings and limits: Researchers took repertoire samples only after the peak T cell response had come.

This sample comprised peripheral blood, obtained on day 0 of MenACWY control vaccination. V and J are TRBV5-5 and TRBJ2-7; possibly TRBD1 for D (7 bases). This TCR derives from an adult in good health. This CDR3 reads CASSSPGGYEQYF. For the CDR3, the DNA is TGTGCCAGCAGCTCCCCAGGGGGGTACGAGCAGTACTTC.